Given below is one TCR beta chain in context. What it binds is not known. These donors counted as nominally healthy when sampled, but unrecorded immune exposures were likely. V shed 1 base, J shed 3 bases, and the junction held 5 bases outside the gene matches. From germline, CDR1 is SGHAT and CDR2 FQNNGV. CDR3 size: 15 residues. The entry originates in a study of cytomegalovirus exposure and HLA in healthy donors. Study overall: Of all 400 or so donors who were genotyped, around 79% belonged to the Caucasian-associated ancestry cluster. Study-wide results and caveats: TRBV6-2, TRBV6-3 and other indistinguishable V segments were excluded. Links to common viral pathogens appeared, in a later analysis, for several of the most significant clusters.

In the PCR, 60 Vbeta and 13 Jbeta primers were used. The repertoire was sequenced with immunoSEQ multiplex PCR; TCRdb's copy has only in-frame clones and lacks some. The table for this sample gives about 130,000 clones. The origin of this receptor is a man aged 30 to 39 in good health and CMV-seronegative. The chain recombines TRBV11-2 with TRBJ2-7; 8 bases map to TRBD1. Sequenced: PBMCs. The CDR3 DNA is TGTGCCAGCAGCTTAGCGCCACAGGGGGTCTACGAGCAGTACTTC. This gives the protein CASSLAPQGVYEQYF.